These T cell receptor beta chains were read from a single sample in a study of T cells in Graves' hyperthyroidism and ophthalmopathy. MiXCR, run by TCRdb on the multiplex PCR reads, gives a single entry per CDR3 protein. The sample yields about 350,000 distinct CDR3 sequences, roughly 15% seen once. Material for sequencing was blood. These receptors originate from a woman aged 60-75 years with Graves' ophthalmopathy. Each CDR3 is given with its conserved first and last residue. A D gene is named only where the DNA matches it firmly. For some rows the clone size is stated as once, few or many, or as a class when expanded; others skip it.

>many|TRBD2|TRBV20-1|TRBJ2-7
CSATGGTILYEQYF
TGCAGTGCAACCGGCGGGACTATACTCTACGAGCAGTACTTC
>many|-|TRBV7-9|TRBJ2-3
CASPSDGNSDTQYF
TGTGCCAGCCCTTCGGATGGGAATAGTGATACGCAGTATTTT
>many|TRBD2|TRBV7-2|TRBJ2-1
CASSPGTSAGNEQFF
TGTGCCAGCAGCCCTGGAACTAGCGCGGGCAATGAGCAGTTCTTC
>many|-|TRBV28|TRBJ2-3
CASSPPGPLTTQYF
TGTGCCAGCAGTCCCCCGGGACCCCTGACAACGCAGTATTTT
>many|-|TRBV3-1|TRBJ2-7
CASSPGRPYEQYF
TGTGCCAGCAGCCCGGGACGACCTTACGAGCAGTACTTC
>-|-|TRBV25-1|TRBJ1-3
CASSEASVLMGNTIYF
TGTGCCAGCAGTGAAGCATCAGTACTTATGGGAAACACCATATATTTT
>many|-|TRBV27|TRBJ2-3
CASSSQGTDTQYF
TGTGCCAGCAGTTCCCAGGGAACAGATACGCAGTATTTT
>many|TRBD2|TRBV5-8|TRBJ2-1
CASSDLSRGGNEQFF
TGTGCCAGCAGCGACCTTAGTCGGGGGGGGAATGAGCAGTTCTTC
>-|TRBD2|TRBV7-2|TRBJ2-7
CASTVAGAYEQYF
TGTGCCAGCACCGTAGCGGGAGCCTACGAGCAGTACTTC
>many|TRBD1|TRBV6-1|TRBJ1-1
CASRARVGGRAEAFF
TGTGCCAGCAGAGCCCGGGTAGGGGGCAGGGCTGAAGCTTTCTTT
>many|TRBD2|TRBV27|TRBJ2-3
CATTGSSGNRHSADTQYF
TGTGCCACCACCGGGTCTAGCGGGAACCGCCACTCCGCCGATACGCAGTATTTT
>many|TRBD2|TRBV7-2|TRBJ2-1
CASSSLLAGVGNEQFF
TGTGCCAGCAGCTCCCTCCTAGCGGGAGTGGGGAATGAGCAGTTCTTC
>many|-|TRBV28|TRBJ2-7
CASSQGMVYEQYF
TGTGCCAGCAGCCAGGGGATGGTGTACGAGCAGTACTTC
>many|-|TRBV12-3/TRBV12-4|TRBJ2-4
CASRARGRVDIQYF
TGTGCCAGCAGAGCTCGTGGCAGGGTGGACATTCAGTACTTC
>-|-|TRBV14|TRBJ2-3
CASSQLLSWTGGGTDTQYF
TGTGCCAGCAGCCAACTCCTTTCGTGGACTGGGGGTGGCACAGATACGCAGTATTTT
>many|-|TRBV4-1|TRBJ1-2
CASSQVGTLGGYTF
TGCGCCAGCAGCCAAGTGGGGACTTTAGGTGGCTACACCTTC
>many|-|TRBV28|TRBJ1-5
CASSLTAVGLSAQHF
TGTGCCAGCAGCCTCACGGCAGTGGGCCTTTCGGCCCAGCATTTT
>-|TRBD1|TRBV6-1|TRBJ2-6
CATGTGDGANVLTF
TGTGCCACCGGGACAGGGGATGGGGCCAACGTCCTGACTTTC
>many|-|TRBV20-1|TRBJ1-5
CSAEDFRYSNQPQHF
TGCAGTGCTGAAGACTTCAGATATAGCAATCAGCCCCAGCATTTT
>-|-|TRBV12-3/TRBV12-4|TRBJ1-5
CASSFGQGINQPQHF
TGTGCCAGCAGTTTCGGGCAGGGAATCAATCAGCCCCAGCATTTT
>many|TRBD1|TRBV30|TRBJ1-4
CAWSLRQGASNEKLFF
TGTGCCTGGAGTCTCAGACAGGGGGCGTCTAATGAAAAACTGTTTTTT
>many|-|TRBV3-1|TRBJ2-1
CASSALRNEQFF
TGTGCCAGCAGCGCACTGAGGAATGAGCAGTTCTTC
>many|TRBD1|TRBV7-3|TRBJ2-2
CASSLEGDRANTGELFF
TGTGCCAGCAGCTTAGAGGGGGACAGGGCGAACACCGGGGAGCTGTTTTTT
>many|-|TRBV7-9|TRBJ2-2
CASSSDMNTGELFF
TGTGCCAGCAGCTCGGACATGAACACCGGGGAGCTGTTTTTT
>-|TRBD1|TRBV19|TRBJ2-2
CASSTNRGYTGELFF
TGTGCCAGTAGTACCAACAGGGGGTACACCGGGGAGCTGTTTTTT
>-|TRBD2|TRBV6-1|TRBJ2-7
CASQGSGRSEQYF
TGTGCCAGCCAGGGCAGCGGGAGATCCGAGCAGTACTTC
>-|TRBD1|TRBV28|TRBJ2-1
CASRPLTGAPSYNEQFF
TGTGCCAGCAGACCCCTCACAGGGGCCCCCTCCTACAATGAGCAGTTCTTC
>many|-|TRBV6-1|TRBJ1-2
CASSEGQGHYGYTF
TGTGCCAGCAGTGAAGGGCAGGGCCACTATGGCTACACCTTC
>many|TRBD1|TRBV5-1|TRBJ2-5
CASSLGTGMKTQYF
TGCGCCAGCAGCTTGGGGACAGGGATGAAGACCCAGTACTTC
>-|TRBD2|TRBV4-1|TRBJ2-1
CASSQSGGNNEQFF
TGCGCCAGCAGCCAGAGCGGGGGGAACAATGAGCAGTTCTTC
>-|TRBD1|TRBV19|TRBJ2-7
CASSIGDSSYEQYF
TGTGCCAGTAGTATAGGGGACAGCTCCTACGAGCAGTACTTC
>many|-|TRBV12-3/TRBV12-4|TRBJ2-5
CASKGVAGTLYQETQYF
TGTGCCAGCAAGGGGGTCGCGGGAACCCTGTACCAAGAGACCCAGTACTTC
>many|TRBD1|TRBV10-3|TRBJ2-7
CAISEYGTGESMQYF
TGTGCCATCAGTGAGTACGGGACAGGGGAGAGTATGCAGTACTTC
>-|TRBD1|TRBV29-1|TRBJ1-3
CSVLVSAHRGNTIYF
TGCAGCGTCCTGGTGAGCGCGCACAGGGGGAACACCATATATTTT
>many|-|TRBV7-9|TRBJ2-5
CASSLERARETQYF
TGTGCCAGCAGCTTAGAGAGGGCAAGAGAGACCCAGTACTTC
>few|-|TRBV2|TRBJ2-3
CASSGVRGPLLDTDTQYF
TGTGCCAGCAGTGGAGTTCGAGGACCCCTTTTAGACACAGATACGCAGTATTTT
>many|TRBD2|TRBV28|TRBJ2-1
CASRPSGLAVVEQFF
TGTGCCAGCAGACCCTCGGGACTAGCGGTTGTTGAGCAGTTCTTC
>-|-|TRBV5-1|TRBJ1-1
CASSLTNAEAFF
TGCGCCAGCAGCTTAACGAACGCTGAAGCTTTCTTT
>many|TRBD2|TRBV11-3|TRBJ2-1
CASSRTSAYNEQFF
TGTGCCAGCAGCCGGACTAGCGCGTACAATGAGCAGTTCTTC
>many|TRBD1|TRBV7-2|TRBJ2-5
CASSPDGTGGETQYF
TGTGCCAGCAGCCCAGACGGGACAGGGGGAGAGACCCAGTACTTC
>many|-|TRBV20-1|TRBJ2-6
CSASSGVSGANVLTF
TGCAGTGCTAGTTCGGGAGTCTCTGGGGCCAACGTCCTGACTTTC
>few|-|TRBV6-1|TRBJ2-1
CASSYLAGGEQFF
TGTGCCAGCAGTTATCTGGCCGGCGGGGAGCAGTTCTTC
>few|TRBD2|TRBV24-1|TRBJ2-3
CATSDTRLAGTDTQYF
TGTGCCACCAGTGATACGAGACTAGCGGGCACAGATACGCAGTATTTT
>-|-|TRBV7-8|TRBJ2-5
CASSSEVVETQYF
TGTGCCAGCAGCTCCGAGGTAGTTGAGACCCAGTACTTC
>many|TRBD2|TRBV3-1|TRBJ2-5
CASSQYGGSLSETQYF
TGTGCCAGCAGCCAGTACGGCGGGAGCCTCTCAGAGACCCAGTACTTC
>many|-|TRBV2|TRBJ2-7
CASSAGDTYEQYF
TGTGCCAGCAGCGCCGGGGACACCTACGAGCAGTACTTC
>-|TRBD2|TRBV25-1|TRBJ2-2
CASSDDLAGVPGELFF
TGTGCCAGCAGTGATGACCTAGCGGGAGTTCCCGGGGAGCTGTTTTTT
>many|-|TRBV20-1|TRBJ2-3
CSASYFRTASTDTQYF
TGCAGTGCTAGTTACTTCCGGACAGCTAGCACAGATACGCAGTATTTT
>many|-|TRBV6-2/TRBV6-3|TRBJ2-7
CASSYSGGNTYEQYF
TGTGCCAGCAGTTACTCAGGCGGGAATACCTACGAGCAGTACTTC
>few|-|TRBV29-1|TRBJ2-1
CSVTDNAGEQFF
TGCAGCGTAACTGACAACGCAGGAGAGCAGTTCTTC
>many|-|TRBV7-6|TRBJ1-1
CASSSPGGLTEAFF
TGTGCCAGCAGCTCCCCCGGGGGGCTTACTGAAGCTTTCTTT
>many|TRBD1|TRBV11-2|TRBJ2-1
CASSLDRGISEQFF
TGTGCCAGCAGCCTCGACAGGGGGATAAGTGAGCAGTTCTTC
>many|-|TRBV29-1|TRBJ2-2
CSVEVGTAVGGELFF
TGCAGCGTTGAAGTCGGGACCGCGGTAGGCGGGGAGCTGTTTTTT
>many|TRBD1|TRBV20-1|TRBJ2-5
CSASTGGVSQETQYF
TGCAGTGCCTCGACAGGGGGCGTCAGCCAAGAGACCCAGTACTTC
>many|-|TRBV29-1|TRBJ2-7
CSVDVGYEQYF
TGCAGCGTTGATGTAGGCTACGAGCAGTACTTC
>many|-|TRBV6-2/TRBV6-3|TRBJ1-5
CASSYLGHPNQPQHF
TGTGCCAGCAGTTACCTCGGACACCCCAATCAGCCCCAGCATTTT
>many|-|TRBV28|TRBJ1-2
CASSWGFSGYTF
TGTGCCAGCAGTTGGGGATTCTCTGGCTACACCTTC
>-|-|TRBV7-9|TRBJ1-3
CASSLPLGGAGNTIYF
TGTGCCAGCAGCTTACCCTTGGGCGGTGCTGGAAACACCATATATTTT
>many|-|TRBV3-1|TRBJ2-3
CASSQFRAVPTDTQYF
TGTGCCAGCAGCCAATTCCGAGCGGTACCCACAGATACGCAGTATTTT
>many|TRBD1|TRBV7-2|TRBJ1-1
CASSLVGGKTFF
TGTGCCAGCAGCTTAGTAGGGGGCAAGACTTTCTTT